This T cell receptor (beta chain) was documented in a study of T cell responses to AZD1222 COVID-19 vaccine. Study results and caveats: Donors were mostly white British, more females; clonal diversity possibly underestimated.

Profiled with immunoSEQ multiplex PCR; TCRdb holds only in-frame clones, not every one. This table holds 150,000 or so clones, 75% to 90% found once. With regard to this clone: The antigen remains unidentified.

The CDR3 totals 15 residues. V was shortened by 5 bases and J by 4 bases, with 14 bases between the two germline ends. CDR1 SGHTA and CDR2 FQGNSA come from the germline V gene. This clonotype originated in an adult who had recovered from COVID-19. This chain links TRBV7-2 with TRBJ1-4; D gene uncertain. The sequencing used peripheral blood, collected after recovery from COVID-19. CDR3 residues: CASSPTGVSNEKLFF. In nucleotides, the CDR3 is TGTGCCAGCAGCCCCACCGGGGTCAGTAATGAAAAACTGTTTTTT. Looking up the rest from reference TRBV7-2 and TRBJ1-4 gives the full variable domain: GAGVSQSPSNKVTEKGKDVELRCDPISGHTALYWYRQSLGQGLEFLIYFQGNSAPDKSGLPSDRFSAERTGGSVSTLTIQRTQQEDSAVYLCASSPTGVSNEKLFFGSGTQLSVL.